This is a list of T cell receptor beta chains from one sample in a study of blood T cell repertoires in COVID-19. Profiling relied on immunoSEQ multiplex PCR, and the TCRdb table lists in-frame clones only, not all of them. The sample has around 120,000 clones, around 76% seen once; the top ten hold approximately 2.4%. Sequencing was carried out using peripheral blood. Receptors were obtained from a man in his 70s with acute or convalescent COVID-19. The CDR3 runs from the conserved cysteine through the conserved F or W.

v_call cdr3_aa
TRBV5-1 CASSPDAGAGNTEAFF
TRBV18 CASSGTDDQPQHF
TRBV7-2 CASLRGPQETQYF
TRBV5-1 CASSLALSLEQYF
TRBV5-1 CASSLGQGKFGNEQFF
TRBV5-5 CASIQGAIATEAFF
TRBV5-1 CASSPRGFPLRGPDNEQFF
TRBV12-3/TRBV12-4 CASSPSITYEQYF
TRBV21-1 CASRGAPNYGYTF
TRBV2 CASTGTGGGSPLHF
TRBV18 CASSPGGSEANVLTF
TRBV5-1 CASSLQGTGDSPLHF
TRBV4-2 CASSQDLLRGSYNEQFF
TRBV2 CASGGSYTTNTEAFF
TRBV4-1 CASSQDGTGGTEAFF
TRBV13 CASSLFAGDQETQYF
TRBV5-4 CASSSGGLASTDTQYF
TRBV6-2/TRBV6-3 CASSSDGVPPNTEAFF
TRBV29-1 CSVGGTVGAGDTQYF
TRBV18 CASSPPGLAGGKETQYF
TRBV18 CASSDSSGNTIYF
TRBV29-1 CSVARGQYQETQYF
TRBV6-2/TRBV6-3 CASSLSLPGRQFF
TRBV6-5 CASRTESSNTIYF
TRBV3-1/TRBV3-2 CASSQISGGWDEQFF
TRBV10-2 CASSEISWDSGTGELFF
TRBV3-1/TRBV3-2 CASSQGSGGNYNEQFF
TRBV2 CASNRGQSSYNSPLHF
TRBV30 CAWSPDRPDMNTEAFF
TRBV5-6 CASTFGQGLGEAFF
TRBV9 CASSPRTGEANYGYTF
TRBV11-3 CASSQRQGLEQYF
TRBV24-1 CATSDHGQVMETQYF
TRBV9 CASSVVGGAVEQFF
TRBV28 CASSLRGYAFEQYF
TRBV6-5 CASSRQGFTNEKLFF
TRBV9 CASSVASGASHGYTF
TRBV11-3 CASSLDGPAWLPDTQYF
TRBV7-9 CASTLLGTSPDTQYF
TRBV6-5 CASSRAQALYNEQFF
TRBV6-2/TRBV6-3 CASSYSMFGGGATEAFF
TRBV27 CASSFPGLRNTEAFF
TRBV7-2 CASSGTGFSNQPQHF
TRBV6-5 CASSRTGMNTEAFF
TRBV7-2 CASSLRTGTFSNEQFF
TRBV7-3 CASSLSGGVTGELFF
TRBV5-4 CASSSGQSYEQYF
TRBV15 CATSRDHGGTYEQYF
TRBV10-3 CAISDLRARGNTIYF